A selection of T cell receptor beta chains follows, all from one sample in a study of cytotoxic CD8 clonotypes in ibrutinib-treated CLL. Only in-frame clones appear in the TCRdb table, and some are missing; sequencing was by immunoSEQ multiplex PCR. The table includes 90,000 to 150,000 clones, 58% detected once. This specimen was PBMCs, taken after 24 months of ibrutinib treatment. These receptors came from a human donor with chronic lymphocytic leukemia. Both conserved end residues are part of each CDR3. The D gene is left open where the match is weak. Not all rows give a size; the values are once, few, many and, for expanded clones, a class.

V: TRBV19; D: -; size: -; J: TRBJ2-1; CDR3: CASSRRYNEQFF; DNA: TGTGCCAGCTCCCGGCGCTACAATGAGCAGTTCTTC
V: TRBV27; D: -; size: -; J: TRBJ1-2; CDR3: CASSRRQESGYTF; DNA: TGTGCCAGCAGCAGGAGACAGGAAAGTGGCTACACCTTC
V: TRBV25-1; D: -; size: -; J: TRBJ2-7; CDR3: CASSDQGTRAYEQYF; DNA: TGTGCCAGCAGTGACCAGGGGACAAGGGCCTACGAGCAGTACTTC
V: TRBV7-1; D: -; size: -; J: TRBJ2-5; CDR3: CASTPTRYQETQYF; DNA: TGTGCCAGTACCCCGACCCGGTACCAAGAGACCCAGTACTTC
V: TRBV10-3; D: -; size: few; J: TRBJ1-1; CDR3: CAISVGEDTEAFF; DNA: TGTGCCATCAGTGTTGGGGAGGACACTGAAGCTTTCTTT
V: TRBV5-1; D: -; size: -; J: TRBJ2-5; CDR3: CASYLPTGGGETQYF; DNA: TGCGCCAGTTACCTCCCAACAGGGGGAGGGGAGACCCAGTACTTC
V: TRBV7-2; D: -; size: -; J: TRBJ1-1; CDR3: CASSLKQVGENTEAFF; DNA: TGTGCCAGCAGCTTAAAACAGGTTGGGGAAAACACTGAAGCTTTCTTT
V: TRBV6-6; D: -; size: few; J: TRBJ2-7; CDR3: CASEQGYEQYF; DNA: TGTGCCAGCGAACAGGGCTACGAGCAGTACTTC
V: TRBV9; D: -; size: few; J: TRBJ1-6; CDR3: CASSGASDSTNSPLHF; DNA: TGTGCCAGCAGCGGAGCCTCCGACTCAACCAATTCACCCCTCCACTTT
V: TRBV10-3; D: -; size: few; J: TRBJ1-1; CDR3: CAISEPLGVAFF; DNA: TGTGCCATCAGTGAGCCCCTCGGGGTAGCTTTCTTT
V: TRBV30; D: -; size: -; J: TRBJ1-1; CDR3: CAWGFTGNMNTEAFF; DNA: TGTGCCTGGGGCTTCACAGGGAATATGAACACTGAAGCTTTCTTT